This TCR beta chain was recovered during a study of T cells and copy number aberrations in small-cell lung cancer (dated by TCRdb to the early 2020s). For the wider study: TCR repertoire sequencing was paired with whole-exome sequencing of the same tumor regions to relate T cell metrics to mutations and copy number aberrations. Tumor TCR data were available for around 17 patients, and 13 to 15 patients had TCR data from both tumor and normal tissue.

Overall study outcomes, separate from this receptor: Compared with adjacent lung tissue, tumors showed lower T-cell density, richness and clonality, although the density difference was not significant. Every specimen was formalin-fixed paraffin-embedded tissue, a material known to introduce sequencing artifacts. The study was limited by a small sample size because surgical resection is uncommon in small-cell lung cancer, and the findings require validation.

Donors were patients with limited-stage small-cell lung cancer who underwent surgical resection in Hangzhou, China, between about 2007 and 2021. All donors had upfront surgery without preoperative chemotherapy or radiotherapy, and none received immunotherapy before or after surgery. All 20 or so patients in the sequenced cohort were identified as smokers or heavy second-hand smokers. Adjacent normal lung tissue was taken at least 2 cm away from the tumor margin, and two pathologists confirmed morphologically that the tissue was free of malignant cells. To characterize T cell repertoire heterogeneity, the study applied multi-region TCR-beta sequencing to resected limited-stage small-cell lung cancers and to tumor-adjacent lung tissue. The AllPrep DNA/RNA FFPE Kit (Qiagen) was used to extract genomic DNA from FFPE tissue. The immunoSEQ hsTCRB Kit, with multiplexed V- and J-gene primers, was used to amplify TCR-beta CDR3 regions from genomic DNA. Unique DNA barcodes were added in a second PCR, and the samples were pooled together with one negative control and one positive control. Sequencing of the pooled TCR-beta libraries was performed on an Illumina MiSeq using a 150-cycle paired-end protocol. On the authors' methods: Adaptive Biotechnologies processed the raw sequencing data into a report containing normalized, annotated TCR-beta repertoires. To compute T-cell density, TCR-beta templates were normalized to usable DNA, with usable DNA estimated through amplification of housekeeping genes. Richness counted unique rearrangements, and clonality was defined as 1 minus Pielou's evenness. TCRdb re-hosts the immuneACCESS table, in-frame sequences only. Its copies lack some clones; in the studies checked, an unresolved V gene accounts for under half of them, and the cause for the rest is not known. V and J calls and clone size come straight from that table; D and trimming were deduced from the DNA. The sample data list around 2,000 clones, and under 90% of these were observed just once. The top ten clonotypes cover 4% to 6.5% of the sample.

The germline V gene (reference sequence) gives CDR1 as MNHNY and CDR2 as SVGAGI. The CDR3 runs 11 residues from the cysteine to the phenylalanine. The sequence is cut down to CDR3 DNA, 33 bases in frame from base 1. V and J lose 2 bases and 15 bases, and a span of 11 bases separates them. Comment on this clone: What this receptor recognizes is not known. Qualities for individual bases were not recorded, and no much larger clone is one base off.

Material: normal tissue next to the tumor. The rearranged chain carries TRBV6-6 and TRBJ2-1, with no confident D gene call. This receptor was identified in a middle-aged man with small cell lung cancer. CDR3 region: CASSYGGTGFF. The DNA sequence is TGTGCCAGCAGTTACGGCGGTACGGGGTTCTTC.